These 27 T cell receptor beta chains were all obtained from the same sample, sequenced in a study of OX40 agonist ivuxolimab in advanced cancers. Here immunoSEQ multiplex PCR was the method, and the copy in TCRdb shows in-frame clones only, minus some. The top ten hold around 0.29% of the sample, which has roughly 67,000 clones, around nine tenths seen once. Specimen: CD4+ or CD8+ T cells sorted from blood, collected in a trial of the OX40 agonist ivuxolimab. These TCRs come from an adult with an advanced solid tumor such as melanoma, head and neck, liver or kidney cancer.

The chain recombines TRBV29-1 with TRBJ2-3; D is uncertain. V lost 2 bases to trimming and J lost 1 base, with 13 bases between them. Germline V gene data show CDR1 as SQVTM and CDR2 as ANQGSEA. The CDR3 spans 15 residues. The CDR3 reads CSVERAHYGTDTQYF. The DNA for the CDR3 is TGCAGCGTTGAACGGGCCCATTATGGCACAGATACGCAGTATTTT.

This clone was counted a single time. The J gene is TRBJ2-3, the V gene TRBV7-6; TRBD2 matches 9 bases. The CDR3 contains 17 residues. J was trimmed by 1 base and V by 0 bases; bases with no gene match: 5. Germline V gene data show CDR1 as SGHVS and CDR2 as FNYEAQ. This chain's CDR3 is CASSLAPSGTGTDTQYF. Here the CDR3 DNA reads TGTGCCAGCAGCTTAGCTCCTAGCGGGACGGGCACAGATACGCAGTATTTT.

This chain connects TRBV4-1 to TRBJ2-7; weak D call: TRBD2 (6 bases). Germline V gene data show CDR1 as MGHRA and CDR2 as YSYEKL. Trimming removed 1 base from V and 4 bases from J, with 14 bases in between. The CDR3 spans 15 residues. The CDR3 region is CASSQVARREYEQYF. In nucleotides, the CDR3 is TGCGCCAGCAGCCAAGTAGCGAGGAGGGAGTACGAGCAGTACTTC.

This sequence joins TRBV21-1 and TRBJ2-7. TRBV21-1 is recorded as a pseudogene. The CDR3 totals 15 residues. CDR3 loop: CASRGVLHVLDEQYF. In DNA, the CDR3 is TGTGCCAGCAGGGGGGTGCTACACGTGTTAGACGAGCAGTACTTC.

The CDR3 spells CASRKGGGSYEQYF. CDR3 DNA sequence: TGTGCCAGCAGAAAGGGAGGGGGATCCTACGAGCAGTACTTC. The chain links TRBV25-1 to TRBJ2-7, with D possibly TRBD2 on 7 matching bases. Germline assignment: CDR1 MGHDK and CDR2 SYGVNS. The ends were cut back, 6 bases at V and 1 base at J, with 13 bases in the middle. The CDR3 is made up of 14 amino acids.

The chain has TRBV7-9 and TRBJ1-3; 8 nucleotides agree with TRBD1. Germline V gene lookup returns CDR1 SEHNR and CDR2 FQNEAQ (reference sequence). Unmatched junction bases numbered 5, after V lost 0 bases and J lost 4 bases. The CDR3 covers 16 residues. Written as DNA, the CDR3 is TGTGCCAGCAGCTTAGCGGACAGGGTGGGAGGAAACACCATATATTTT. Protein product: CASSLADRVGGNTIYF.

V and J are TRBV7-9 and TRBJ2-5; D is perhaps TRBD1 or TRBD2 (5 bases each). Germline CDR1 is SEHNR and CDR2 is FQNEAQ (reference sequence). The CDR3 runs 14 residues. V gave up 1 base and J gave up 0 bases, with 6 bases separating them. This CDR3 is CASSLGGYQETQYF. The DNA for the CDR3 is TGTGCCAGCAGCTTAGGGGGGTACCAAGAGACCCAGTACTTC.

The chain employs TRBV5-8 and TRBJ2-7; a possible D gene is TRBD2 (5 bases). V lost 2 bases, J lost 0 bases, and 12 bases lay in between. The CDR3 covers 15 residues. Germline CDR1 and CDR2: SGHTS and YDEGEE. The CDR3 here is CASSFTRKSSYEQYF. The DNA of the CDR3 is TGTGCCAGCAGCTTTACTAGAAAGAGCTCCTACGAGCAGTACTTC.

The chain employs TRBV15 and TRBJ2-2; D gene unclear. CDR3 length: 16 residues. V was clipped by 0 bases and J by 3 bases, with 11 bases between them. Germline V gene sequence: CDR1 LNHNV, CDR2 YYDKDF (reference sequence). The CDR3 DNA follows: TGTGCCACCAGCAGAGAGCGATTAGCCCACACCGGGGAGCTGTTTTTT. Amino acids: CATSRERLAHTGELFF. Filled out from reference TRBV15 and TRBJ2-2, the complete variable domain reads DAMVIQNPRYQVTQFGKPVTLSCSQTLNHNVMYWYQQKSSQAPKLLFHYYDKDFNNEADTPDNFQSRRPNTSFCFLDIRSPGLGDTAMYLCATSRERLAHTGELFFGEGSRLTVL.

This clone showed up just once. J is TRBJ2-5 and V is TRBV7-2; D is possibly TRBD1 (6 bases). The CDR3 covers 13 residues. The germline CDR1 and CDR2 sequences are SGHTA and FQGNSA. V was shortened by 3 bases and J by 5 bases, with 10 bases between the two germline ends. CDR3 residues: CASSFVRGETQYF. The CDR3 bases are TGTGCCAGCAGCTTCGTGAGGGGGGAGACCCAGTACTTC. Full variable domain (rest looked up from reference TRBV7-2 and TRBJ2-5): GAGVSQSPSNKVTEKGKDVELRCDPISGHTALYWYRQSLGQGLEFLIYFQGNSAPDKSGLPSDRFSAERTGGSVSTLTIQRTQQEDSAVYLCASSFVRGETQYFGPGTRLLVL.

The chain has TRBV2 and TRBJ2-3; the D gene is possibly TRBD2 (6 bases). Trimming pared 5 bases from V and 0 bases from J, leaving 12 bases between. CDR1 and CDR2 from the germline V gene are SNHLY and FYNNEI. The CDR3 contains 15 residues. The CDR3 nucleotides read TGTGCCAGCAGTCCCCTGGGGGGTAGCACAGATACGCAGTATTTT. Amino acids: CASSPLGGSTDTQYF.

This chain's CDR3 is CASSEGGFSQYF. The CDR3, as DNA: TGTGCCAGCAGTGAAGGGGGTTTTTCGCAGTACTTC. V gene TRBV6-1 combines with J gene TRBJ2-7; D unresolved. CDR1 is MNHNS and CDR2 is SASEGT in the germline V gene. This CDR3 comprises 12 residues. V was trimmed by 1 base and J by 9 bases, leaving 10 bases between them.

V is TRBV7-2 and J is TRBJ2-3; no definite D call. The ends were cut back, 2 bases at V and 3 bases at J, with 6 bases in the middle. The CDR3 extends over 13 amino acids. The germline CDR1 and CDR2 sequences are SGHTA and FQGNSA. The chain's CDR3 is CASSLIRTDTQYF. CDR3 in DNA: TGTGCCAGCAGCTTAATTCGAACAGATACGCAGTATTTT. Combining the CDR3 with reference TRBV7-2 and TRBJ2-3 gives the whole variable domain GAGVSQSPSNKVTEKGKDVELRCDPISGHTALYWYRQSLGQGLEFLIYFQGNSAPDKSGLPSDRFSAERTGGSVSTLTIQRTQQEDSAVYLCASSLIRTDTQYFGPGTRLTVL.

The chain carries TRBV5-1 and TRBJ2-5; tentative D call: TRBD2 (5 bases). Gene TRBJ2-7 matches the end of the DNA better, so the J call may be wrong. CDR3 length: 16 amino acids. Germline V lookup: CDR1 SGHRS, CDR2 YFSETQ. Here the CDR3 DNA reads TGCGCCAGCAGCTTGGTTCTCGCTAGCTACTCCTACGAGCAGTACTTC. It codes for CASSLVLASYSYEQYF.

The J gene is TRBJ2-5, the V gene TRBV7-9; 7 nucleotides agree with TRBD2. The CDR3 loop spans 11 amino acids. V was clipped by 5 bases and J by 9 bases; unmatched bases: 3. CDR1 is SEHNR and CDR2 is FQNEAQ in the germline V gene (reference sequence). The CDR3 region has the DNA TGTGCCAGCAGCGACCGGGAGGCCCAGTACTTC. Translation gives CASSDREAQYF. The full variable domain, completed using reference TRBV7-9 and TRBJ2-5, is DTGVSQNPRHKITKRGQNVTFRCDPISEHNRLYWYRQTLGQGPEFLTYFQNEAQLEKSRLLSDRFSAERPKGSFSTLEIQRTEQGDSAMYLCASSDREAQYFGPGTRLLVL.

V gene TRBV11-2 combines with J gene TRBJ1-2; D gene ambiguous. CDR3 size: 15 residues. Per the germline V gene, CDR1 is SGHAT and CDR2 is FQNNGV. Trimming removed 6 bases from V and 0 bases from J, with 14 bases in between. The CDR3 nucleotides read TGTGCCAGCAGGCCCGGAGCGGGGTCTAACTATGGCTACACCTTC. This codes for CASRPGAGSNYGYTF. Based on the CDR3 plus reference TRBV11-2 and TRBJ1-2, the full variable domain is EAGVAQSPRYKIIEKRQSVAFWCNPISGHATLYWYQQILGQGPKLLIQFQNNGVVDDSQLPKDRFSAERLKGVDSTLKIQPAKLEDSAVYLCASRPGAGSNYGYTFGSGTRLTVV.

The chain employs TRBV2 and TRBJ1-6, with D possibly matching TRBD1 (6 bases). This CDR3 contains 15 residues. In germline, CDR1 is SNHLY, CDR2 FYNNEI. Trimming took 3 bases from V and 8 from J, leaving 14 bases between them. The CDR3 DNA reads as TGTGCCAGCAGTGATTTAGGGGGTAGAGATTCACCCCTCCACTTT. It specifies CASSDLGGRDSPLHF.

The chain is built from TRBV2 and TRBJ2-6; no reliable D call. From germline, CDR1 is SNHLY and CDR2 FYNNEI. CDR3 length: 12 amino acids. The V end lost 10 bases, the J end lost 1 base, and 5 bases lay between the germline ends. The CDR3 region has the DNA TGTGCCACCAAATCTGGGGCCAACGTCCTGACTTTC. Amino acids: CATKSGANVLTF.

The gene calls are TRBV5-1 and TRBJ2-2; D gene uncertain. CDR1 is SGHRS and CDR2 is YFSETQ in the germline V gene. The V end lost 5 bases, the J end lost 4 bases, and 12 bases lay between the germline ends. The CDR3 spans 14 residues. CDR3 amino acids: CASRPSEPTGELFF. The CDR3 nucleotides are TGCGCCAGCAGACCCTCCGAACCCACCGGGGAGCTGTTTTTT.

The rearrangement links TRBV4-2 to TRBJ2-5; tentatively, D is TRBD1 (6 bases). V dropped 0 bases and J dropped 5 bases, with 13 bases sitting between them. The CDR3 loop spans 15 amino acids. The germline CDR1 and CDR2 sequences are LGHNA and YNFKEQ. CDR3 sequence reads: CASSQESTGRETQYF. CDR3 nucleotides: TGTGCCAGCAGCCAAGAGTCCACAGGGCGCGAGACCCAGTACTTC.

The chain uses TRBV4-3 and TRBJ2-4; a possible D gene is TRBD2 (7 bases). Germline assignment: CDR1 LGHNA and CDR2 YSLEER. The germline V and J ends were trimmed by 4 bases and 9 bases, with 19 bases remaining between them. The CDR3 contains 15 residues. The CDR3 sequence is CASSLHHRGGGIQYF. CDR3 nucleotides: TGCGCCAGCAGCCTTCATCATCGGGGAGGGGGCATTCAGTACTTC.

J is TRBJ2-2 and V is TRBV9, with D perhaps TRBD1 or TRBD2 (6 bases each). CDR3 size: 13 residues. Between the trimmed V and J ends, which lost 6 bases and 5 bases, there was a span of 11 bases. Germline V CDR1 and CDR2: SGDLS, YYNGEE. The CDR3 nucleotides are TGTGCCAGCAAGGGGGAGGAGACCGGGGAGCTGTTTTTT. It yields the protein CASKGEETGELFF.

This clone occurred a few times. This chain joins TRBV5-1 and TRBJ1-2; D gene uncertain. The germline gives CDR1 SGHRS, CDR2 YFSETQ. The V and J ends lost 2 bases and 6 bases respectively, with 8 bases between them. The CDR3 is 12 amino acids. CDR3 nucleotide sequence: TGCGCCAGCAGCTTTAATGGGGATGGCTACACCTTC. Residues: CASSFNGDGYTF. Looking up the rest from reference TRBV5-1 and TRBJ1-2 gives the full variable domain: KAGVTQTPRYLIKTRGQQVTLSCSPISGHRSVSWYQQTPGQGLQFLFEYFSETQRNKGNFPGRFSGRQFSNSRSEMNVSTLELGDSALYLCASSFNGDGYTFGSGTRLTVV.

The genes are TRBV28 and TRBJ2-3; tentatively, D is TRBD1 (7 bases). The CDR3 consists of 18 residues. Germline V gene data show CDR1 as MDHEN and CDR2 as SYDVKM. Trimming pared 6 bases from V and 2 bases from J, leaving 24 bases between. This CDR3 is CASSANPGGIGYTDTQYF. The CDR3, as DNA: TGTGCCAGCAGCGCAAACCCAGGGGGGATCGGATACACAGATACGCAGTATTTT.

This chain links TRBV27 with TRBJ2-7; the D gene is possibly TRBD1 (5 bases). The germline V and J ends were trimmed by 6 bases and 3 bases, with 12 bases remaining between them. Germline V gene data show CDR1 as MNHEY and CDR2 as SMNVEV (reference sequence). This CDR3 has 13 residues. The chain's CDR3 is CASSTVRGYEQYF. As DNA, the CDR3 is TGTGCCAGCAGCACGGTAAGGGGCTACGAGCAGTACTTC.

The chain joins TRBV4-3 to TRBJ2-6; D gene ambiguous. Trimming stripped 0 bases from V and 1 base from J, with 7 bases between. Germline values: CDR1 LGHNA, CDR2 YSLEER. CDR3 size: 16 residues. The CDR3 DNA reads as TGCGCCAGCAGCCAAGAGGGCCTTTCTGGGGCCAACGTCCTGACTTTC. It codes for CASSQEGLSGANVLTF.

The chain combines TRBV9 with TRBJ2-5; TRBD2 might be the D (6 bases). V lost 4 bases to trimming and J lost 7 bases, with 20 bases between them. The CDR3 runs 15 residues. Germline-derived CDR1 and CDR2 are SGDLS and YYNGEE. The CDR3 region has the DNA TGTGCCAGCAGCCCCCCGGGTAGCGGCCCCGTGACCCAGTACTTC. Amino acid sequence: CASSPPGSGPVTQYF.